This is a list of T cell receptor beta chains from one sample in a study of low-dose radiotherapy and immunotherapy resistance in tumors. TCRdb re-analysed the reads in MiXCR, keeping a single row per CDR3 protein. The sample lists roughly 95,000 distinct CDR3 sequences; about 20% were seen once. This sample comprised PBMCs, obtained after low-dose radiotherapy plus immunotherapy. These receptors were obtained from a female donor with ovarian cancer. Each CDR3 is given without its conserved first and last residue. The D gene is left open where the match is weak.

j_call v_call d_call cdr3_aa
TRBJ2-3 TRBV7-2 - ASSIQGGSTDTQY
TRBJ1-1 TRBV9 - ASSGDRTQSSNTEAF
TRBJ2-7 TRBV7-9 TRBD1 ASSPRTGVWEQY
TRBJ2-7 TRBV14 - ASSHRLSYYEQY
TRBJ2-1 TRBV2 - ASRRTTFLDEQF
TRBJ2-1 TRBV21-1 - ASSKARTPSYNEQF
TRBJ2-5 TRBV20-1 TRBD2 SATEGRTRGETQY
TRBJ1-1 TRBV28 - ASSLGMKGRTEAF
TRBJ2-7 TRBV11-2 - ASSWVRALNEQY
TRBJ2-2 TRBV6-2/TRBV6-3 TRBD2 ASTTSLGIAGVHTGELF
TRBJ1-5 TRBV7-2 - ASSRLVNQPQH
TRBJ1-1 TRBV20-1 TRBD1 SALDRGYGNTEAF
TRBJ2-5 TRBV24-1 TRBD1 ATSEPDRAGETQY
TRBJ2-7 TRBV7-2 - ASSLEHRAYEQY
TRBJ1-4 TRBV19 - ASSIGLQDIEKLF
TRBJ1-3 TRBV7-2 TRBD1 ASSLAGSYGTGAGNTIY
TRBJ2-7 TRBV3-1 TRBD2 ASSRSGASYEQY
TRBJ1-4 TRBV29-1 TRBD1 SVEEGQGRLF
TRBJ2-7 TRBV30 TRBD2 AWSVPRWLAGYEQY
TRBJ1-6 TRBV28 - ASSTHLGALGSPLH
TRBJ2-5 TRBV28 - ASRRSTEIYQETQY
TRBJ2-1 TRBV4-3 TRBD2 ASSRKRDTEQF
TRBJ2-1 TRBV20-1 - SGWGGAFSVEQF
TRBJ2-1 TRBV12-3/TRBV12-4 - ASSLVRAYNEQF
TRBJ2-2 TRBV28 TRBD1 ASSPAGRGFTGELF
TRBJ2-2 TRBV27 - ATPRLNRTGELF
TRBJ1-5 TRBV2 TRBD1 ASSDGQGPSRPQH
TRBJ2-7 TRBV10-2 - ASSEDAAYEQY
TRBJ1-5 TRBV7-2 - ASSLATVFSNQPQH
TRBJ2-1 TRBV3-1 - ASSPSTNYNEQF
TRBJ2-5 TRBV5-3 - ASSLEWREETQY
TRBJ2-2 TRBV12-3/TRBV12-4 TRBD2 ASSQTSGRVYTGELF
TRBJ1-4 TRBV29-1 TRBD1 SVEERSAGTANEKLF
TRBJ2-1 TRBV9 TRBD2 ASTLAGGRNEQF
TRBJ2-1 TRBV5-4 TRBD2 ASSLGGSGGLRNEQF
TRBJ2-5 TRBV19 TRBD1 ASSMGTAQTQY
TRBJ2-7 TRBV7-2 TRBD2 ASRPSGGAYEQY
TRBJ2-5 TRBV7-2 TRBD1 ASSLVGGNQETQY
TRBJ1-3 TRBV11-2 - ASSHTTSGNTIY
TRBJ2-5 TRBV18 TRBD1 ASSLRPGQGATNQETQY
TRBJ2-5 TRBV21-1 - ASSKGDRGEETQY
TRBJ1-1 TRBV28 - ASSLRLTALGTEAF
TRBJ2-1 TRBV24-1 - ATSDLSRGGDEQF
TRBJ1-5 TRBV4-2 - ASSQSDSLDQPQH
TRBJ2-1 TRBV6-5 - ASSYSTLDFNEQF
TRBJ2-1 TRBV7-6 - ASNVEGELGGLGEQF
TRBJ2-7 TRBV7-2 TRBD1 ASRKQGSAYGQY
TRBJ2-7 TRBV18 TRBD1 ASSTTGKDYEQY
TRBJ2-3 TRBV6-2/TRBV6-3 TRBD1 ASRQNRGRTDTQY
TRBJ2-2 TRBV7-2 - ASSFRGGGMAGELF
TRBJ1-4 TRBV28 TRBD1 ASSPGTVRAEKLF
TRBJ2-3 TRBV11-3 - ASSQRGDTQY
TRBJ2-3 TRBV7-9 - ASSFTGTDTQY
TRBJ2-4 TRBV5-1 - ASKYTWWAKNIQY
TRBJ1-5 TRBV6-1 - ASSEGDQPQH